This TCR beta chain emerged from a study of vaccination and CD4 T cells after COVID-19. Study results and limitations: Looking at convalescent patients, 304 of their 307 vaccine-specific clones were spike mono-reactive.

The Oncomine TCR Beta short-read assay sequenced DNA from cultured CD4+ T cells. Each CDR3 protein gets one entry after TCRdb re-called the PCR reads with MiXCR. The profile shows some 11,000 distinct CDR3 sequences, roughly 75% of them singletons. Deletions cut 5 bases from V and 0 bases from J, with 19 bases between. From germline, CDR1 is SEHNR and CDR2 FQNEAQ (reference sequence). CDR3 length: 17 residues. As regards this clonotype: What it recognizes is unknown.

Treatment specified: approximately 9-day PBMC culture with coronavirus spike peptide pools or control peptides (ViraFEST assay). Days 3 and 7 saw half the medium replaced with fresh IL-2 medium. The receptor was derived from a human donor who had recovered from COVID-19. V usage is TRBV7-9 and J usage is TRBJ1-1; perhaps TRBD1 as D (5 bases). Sequencing used CD4+ T cells from blood, cultured in vitro. The chain's CDR3 is CASSRTGAKGVNTEAFF. CDR3 nucleotides: TGTGCCAGCAGCCGTACCGGCGCCAAAGGGGTGAACACTGAAGCTTTCTTT. The full variable domain, rest sourced from reference TRBV7-9 and TRBJ1-1, is DTGVSQNPRHKITKRGQNVTFRCDPISEHNRLYWYRQTLGQGPEFLTYFQNEAQLEKSRLLSDRFSAERPKGSFSTLEIQRTEQGDSAMYLCASSRTGAKGVNTEAFFGQGTRLTVV.